This is a list of T cell receptor beta chains from one sample in a study of a mutant IDH1 vaccine in newly diagnosed glioma. Profiled with immunoSEQ multiplex PCR; TCRdb holds only in-frame clones, not every one. The sample contains 70,000 or so clones, about 83% of which appear only once. The sample in question was peripheral blood mononuclear cells (PBMCs), obtained from a glioma patient treated with radiotherapy, temozolomide or both. All receptors derive from a young woman with glioma. Some clones in this sample may be carry-over from other donors' samples. The CDR3 runs from the conserved cysteine through the conserved F or W. Each record gives: V gene, J gene, CDR3 protein.

v_gene: TRBV6-5; j_gene: TRBJ1-4; CDR3aa: CASSPGQAGNEKLFF
v_gene: TRBV29-1; j_gene: TRBJ1-1; CDR3aa: CSVHRGTVGAEAFF
v_gene: TRBV4-1; j_gene: TRBJ2-6; CDR3aa: CASSQEANVLTF
v_gene: TRBV4-3; j_gene: TRBJ1-4; CDR3aa: CASSQQDRGGKLFF
v_gene: TRBV27; j_gene: TRBJ2-5; CDR3aa: CASSWAGGVETQYF
v_gene: TRBV7-8; j_gene: TRBJ2-7; CDR3aa: CASSPDGPGKQYF
v_gene: TRBV7-2; j_gene: TRBJ2-7; CDR3aa: CASSLWGTGSYEQYF
v_gene: TRBV5-1; j_gene: TRBJ2-7; CDR3aa: CASSLDGTASYYEQYF
v_gene: TRBV29-1; j_gene: TRBJ1-2; CDR3aa: CSVALGTLYGYTF
v_gene: TRBV7-2; j_gene: TRBJ1-2; CDR3aa: CASSIRQGSVYGYTF
v_gene: TRBV19; j_gene: TRBJ1-5; CDR3aa: CASSIGRDQPQHF
v_gene: TRBV29-1; j_gene: TRBJ1-1; CDR3aa: CSVDPGANTEAFF
v_gene: TRBV5-1; j_gene: TRBJ2-2; CDR3aa: CASSLDGGLNTGELFF
v_gene: TRBV5-1; j_gene: TRBJ1-3; CDR3aa: CASSYALTGSGNTIYF
v_gene: TRBV7-9; j_gene: TRBJ1-3; CDR3aa: CASSLEEVRDGNTIYF
v_gene: TRBV2; j_gene: TRBJ1-1; CDR3aa: CASKGNGNTEAFF
v_gene: TRBV21-1; j_gene: TRBJ2-7; CDR3aa: CASSKEREGAGEQYF
v_gene: TRBV7-9; j_gene: TRBJ2-1; CDR3aa: CASSSLMNEQFF
v_gene: TRBV6-5; j_gene: TRBJ1-3; CDR3aa: CASSYSGAPGNTIYF
v_gene: TRBV5-4; j_gene: TRBJ1-4; CDR3aa: CASSFAPGPNEKLFF
v_gene: TRBV2; j_gene: TRBJ1-5; CDR3aa: CASSPTGGGQPQHF
v_gene: TRBV30; j_gene: TRBJ2-1; CDR3aa: CAWEIPGLAGLDEQFF
v_gene: TRBV19; j_gene: TRBJ2-2; CDR3aa: CASNIRGLGTGELFF
v_gene: TRBV9; j_gene: TRBJ1-1; CDR3aa: CASSADPGTLNTEAFF
v_gene: TRBV18; j_gene: TRBJ1-4; CDR3aa: CASSYDRGGTNEKLFF
v_gene: TRBV5-7; j_gene: TRBJ2-5; CDR3aa: CASSCREGGETQYF
v_gene: TRBV27; j_gene: TRBJ1-4; CDR3aa: CASSFTGTNEKLFF
v_gene: TRBV5-4; j_gene: TRBJ1-1; CDR3aa: CASSPSGFRNTEAFF
v_gene: TRBV7-9; j_gene: TRBJ1-5; CDR3aa: CASSSARQNNQPQHF
v_gene: TRBV5-4; j_gene: TRBJ1-4; CDR3aa: CASSKGTGGSEKLFF
v_gene: TRBV29-1; j_gene: TRBJ1-1; CDR3aa: CSVTTVGTEAFF
v_gene: TRBV6-5; j_gene: TRBJ1-5; CDR3aa: CASSGGQGNQPQHF
v_gene: TRBV4-1; j_gene: TRBJ2-7; CDR3aa: CASSQDGALEAYEQYF
v_gene: TRBV5-1; j_gene: TRBJ1-3; CDR3aa: CASSLAGASGNTIYF
v_gene: TRBV9; j_gene: TRBJ2-5; CDR3aa: CASSAGTASYQYF
v_gene: TRBV5-1; j_gene: TRBJ1-1; CDR3aa: CASSLVAGVETEAFF
v_gene: TRBV6-5; j_gene: TRBJ2-7; CDR3aa: CASSYSGSGSSYEQYF
v_gene: TRBV6-1; j_gene: TRBJ2-7; CDR3aa: CASPKPGPYEQYF
v_gene: TRBV4-2; j_gene: TRBJ1-2; CDR3aa: CASSSRTGGGYTF
v_gene: TRBV5-4; j_gene: TRBJ1-4; CDR3aa: CASSSGGSEKLFF
v_gene: TRBV4-2; j_gene: TRBJ2-3; CDR3aa: CASSLQARSTDTQYF
v_gene: TRBV18; j_gene: TRBJ2-7; CDR3aa: CASSRSRDGSYEQYF
v_gene: TRBV5-4; j_gene: TRBJ2-3; CDR3aa: CASSLGLGGWNTDTQYF